The present T cell receptor beta chain was sequenced within a study of blood T cell repertoires in COVID-19 (dated by TCRdb to about 2020). General notes on the study: Samples from collaborators originated in the United States, Italy and Spain and spanned both the acute and convalescent phases of COVID-19. The prospective study material was composed of cDNA or gDNA derived from T cells, B-cell-depleted T cells, or PBMCs. Deeply sampled blood TCRbeta repertoires from subjects exposed to, actively infected with, or recovered from COVID-19 were included in the dataset. A freely available public database, intended as a resource for researchers studying the immune response to SARS-CoV-2, is where the repertoires were released. Samples were obtained from the ongoing ImmuneRACE study (first 160 participants) and from about 1,300 subjects provided by 6 global collaborators. Sample metadata almost always included a de-identified subject ID, COVID-19 status, age in years and sex. HLA class I and class II types, where available, came from metadata supplied by the sample provider rather than from assay-based typing. The paper's findings and limits, for the study overall: The quantity of clinical and demographic metadata differed by source and by participant and was supplied without curation.

Inclusive of the bounding cysteine and phenylalanine, the CDR3 is 15 residues long. Only the CDR3 DNA stays, 45 bases, in frame from base 1. Looking up the germline V gene (reference sequence) yields CDR1 LGHDT and CDR2 YNNKEL. At the junction V is shortened by 0 bases and J by 1 base, with 10 bases in between. At one collaborating source in Seattle, patients were enrolled during active infection and were followed longitudinally through the course of disease. Whole blood was collected in K2EDTA tubes by collaborating institutions according to the institutions' own protocols. For TCRbeta analysis, collaborators shipped samples in one of three forms: frozen whole blood, isolated PBMCs, or DNA extracted from either of those sample types. TCRbeta CDR3 regions were amplified from genomic DNA by means of the immunoSEQ Assay, a bias-controlled multiplex PCR. On the study's bioinformatics: Nucleated cell counts per sample were estimated from amplification of reference gene primers within the assay. To quantify the absolute abundance of each unique TCRbeta CDR3 rearrangement, sequence reads were collapsed and filtered. For each sample, productive Simpson clonality was calculated as the square root of Simpson's diversity index over productive rearrangements. TCRdb stores this immuneACCESS table with in-frame sequences only. Part of the clones is absent; in the studies checked, under half of the shortfall reflects unresolved V genes, and no reason is known for the rest. V and J calls and clone size follow that table, whereas D and trimming were derived from the DNA. The sample data list hundreds of thousands of clones, and around 87% of these were observed just once. The top ten clonotypes cover under 3% of the sample.

There are a few counts of this clone. Its antigen is not yet known. Nothing much larger sits one base from this clone, and base qualities are not available. The chain links TRBV3-1 (or the pseudogene TRBV3-2) with TRBJ2-7, with no confident D gene call. The TCR was taken from a woman aged 60 to 75 with COVID-19, enrolled during active disease. The specimen was peripheral blood. At the DNA level, the sequence is TGTGCCAGCAGCCAAGATTTTGGCAGATCCTACGAGCAGTACTTC. Translated, this is CASSQDFGRSYEQYF.